The 31 T cell receptor beta chains below were found in one sample sequenced in a study of control samples from healthy donors and cancer patients. Only in-frame clones appear in the TCRdb table, and some are missing; sequencing was by immunoSEQ multiplex PCR. The data show 8,000 to 11,000 clones, approximately 91% seen once. Sequenced input: PBMCs. Every receptor here comes from a man aged 55 to 69 with colorectal cancer.

The rearrangement uses TRBV28 and TRBJ2-7, with 7 bases fitting TRBD1. Germline values: CDR1 MDHEN, CDR2 SYDVKM. CDR3 length: 15 amino acids. V lost 6 bases, J lost 5 bases, and 13 bases stayed unmatched. The CDR3 DNA sequence: TGTGCCAGCAGCAAGGTGGACAGGTCTTCCCACGAGCAGTACTTC. This codes for CASSKVDRSSHEQYF. Variable domain in full (rest from reference TRBV28 and TRBJ2-7): DVKVTQSSRYLVKRTGEKVFLECVQDMDHENMFWYRQDPGLGLRLIYFSYDVKMKEKGDIPEGYSVSREKKERFSLILESASTNQTSMYLCASSKVDRSSHEQYFGPGTRLTVT.

The rearrangement links TRBV7-3 to TRBJ2-1, with D perhaps matching TRBD1 or TRBD2 (5 bases each). CDR1 is SGHTA and CDR2 is FQGTGA in the germline V gene. There are 15 residues in the CDR3. V lost 6 bases and J lost 4, with 16 bases in between. The CDR3 here is CASSPTGREYNEQFF. CDR3 in DNA: TGTGCCAGCAGTCCAACGGGACGAGAGTACAATGAGCAGTTCTTC.

The V and J genes are TRBV5-4 and TRBJ1-1, with a tentative D call TRBD1 (5 bases). Per germline, CDR1 SGHNT and CDR2 YYREEE (reference sequence). Trimming cost V 0 bases and J 7 bases, with 13 bases left between them. The CDR3 length is 14 residues. CDR3 in DNA: TGTGCCAGCAGCTTGGCCCGACGGGACCGTGAAGCTTTCTTT. It translates to CASSLARRDREAFF.

The rearrangement joins TRBV2 to TRBJ2-5, with D hard to call. V was trimmed by 7 bases and J by 3 bases, leaving 6 bases between them. CDR1 is SNHLY and CDR2 is FYNNEI in the germline V gene. The CDR3 runs 11 residues. Written as DNA, the CDR3 is TGTGCCAGCAAAGTAGAAGAGACCCAGTACTTC. It yields the protein CASKVEETQYF.

The chain is built from TRBV3-1 (or the pseudogene TRBV3-2) and TRBJ2-6; 8 bases map to TRBD2. The germline gives CDR1 LGHDT, CDR2 YNNKEL (reference sequence). CDR3 length: 16 residues. J gave up 3 bases and V 7 bases, and 8 bases lay outside the gene matches. The CDR3 DNA sequence: TGTGCCAGCAAGCGATTAAGCGGGGGTGGGGCCAACGTCCTGACTTTC. Residues: CASKRLSGGGANVLTF.

V usage is TRBV7-3 and J usage is TRBJ1-5, with unresolved D. Germline assignment: CDR1 SGHTA and CDR2 FQGTGA. The CDR3 is made up of 13 amino acids. V lost 5 bases to trimming and J lost 2 bases, with 7 bases between them. The CDR3 region has the DNA TGTGCCAGCAGCCCGACGGGCAATCAGCCCCAGCATTTT. This codes for CASSPTGNQPQHF.

This chain links TRBV15 with TRBJ1-4; 7 nucleotides line up with TRBD1. The V gene end was trimmed by 2 bases and the J gene end by 8 bases; junction bases not matched to a gene: 5. The CDR3 length is 14 residues. CDR1 and CDR2 (germline): LNHNV, YYDKDF (reference sequence). This chain's CDR3 is CATSRQGVKEKLFF. For the CDR3, the DNA is TGTGCCACCAGCAGACAGGGGGTGAAGGAAAAACTGTTTTTT. Drawing the rest from reference TRBV15 and TRBJ1-4, the complete variable domain is DAMVIQNPRYQVTQFGKPVTLSCSQTLNHNVMYWYQQKSSQAPKLLFHYYDKDFNNEADTPDNFQSRRPNTSFCFLDIRSPGLGDTAMYLCATSRQGVKEKLFFGSGTQLSVL.

The chain recombines TRBV6-2 or TRBV6-3 with TRBJ2-1, with TRBD2 identical over 14 bases. Trimming removed 0 bases from V and 3 bases from J; junction bases left unmatched: 1. CDR3 length equals 17 residues. CDR1 MNHEY and CDR2 SVGEGT come from the germline V gene. This CDR3 is CASSYSGLAGVYNEQFF. The CDR3 DNA is TGTGCCAGCAGTTACTCGGGACTAGCGGGGGTCTACAATGAGCAGTTCTTC.

The chain is built from TRBV6-5 and TRBJ1-3, with 8 bases identical to TRBD1. V lost 4 bases, J lost 3 bases, and 5 bases stayed unmatched. The CDR3 spans 15 residues. CDR1 is MNHEY and CDR2 is SVGAGI in the germline V gene. The CDR3 nucleotides are TGTGCCAGCAGTTTACAGGGGGTCGTTGGAAACACCATATATTTT. Its protein product is CASSLQGVVGNTIYF.

This rearrangement joins TRBV27 to TRBJ2-3; the D is unclear. This CDR3 has 14 amino acids. V was clipped by 2 bases and J by 0 bases, with 6 bases between them. The germline V gene has CDR1 MNHEY and CDR2 SMNVEV (reference sequence). This chain's CDR3 is CASSLDLSTDTQYF. The DNA of the CDR3 is TGTGCCAGCAGTTTAGACTTAAGCACAGATACGCAGTATTTT.

The chain uses TRBV2 and TRBJ2-7; 10 bases map to TRBD2. This CDR3 has 16 amino acids. The germline V gene encodes CDR1 SNHLY and CDR2 FYNNEI. V shed 5 bases and J 6 bases; nucleotides not matched to a gene: 13. CDR3 in amino acids: CASSSKAGGPGREQYF. The CDR3 coding sequence is TGTGCCAGCAGTTCCAAAGCGGGGGGGCCGGGTCGCGAGCAGTACTTC.

Sample share makes this clone hyperexpanded. This chain links TRBV28 with TRBJ2-5; possible D gene TRBD2, 6 bases. Germline loops: CDR1 MDHEN, CDR2 SYDVKM. The CDR3 covers 14 residues. Trimming left V 6 bases short and J 0 bases short, with 11 bases between. CDR3 protein: CASSWGENQETQYF. CDR3 coding DNA: TGTGCCAGCAGCTGGGGGGAGAACCAAGAGACCCAGTACTTC.

This clone has only one observation. The CDR3 region has the DNA TGTGCCAGCAGCGTAAGGACTAGCGCCGCTGAGCAGTTCTTC. Encoded protein: CASSVRTSAAEQFF. The V call is TRBV9, the J call TRBJ2-1, with TRBD2 matching 9 bases. The CDR3 runs to 14 residues. Per the germline V gene, CDR1 is SGDLS and CDR2 is YYNGEE. Germline trimming cut 1 base from V and 9 bases from J; bases unmatched to any gene: 5.

The rearrangement uses TRBV29-1 and TRBJ2-7; unclear D gene. CDR1 and CDR2 (germline): SQVTM, ANQGSEA. V lost 4 bases, J lost 5 bases, and 12 bases lay in between. This CDR3 contains 12 residues. The CDR3 loop reads CSVGMGSNEQYF. The DNA for the CDR3 is TGCAGCGTTGGAATGGGGTCCAACGAGCAGTACTTC.

This chain uses TRBV7-3 with TRBJ2-1; 7 positions agree with TRBD1. The CDR3 covers 16 residues. Germline values: CDR1 SGHTA, CDR2 FQGTGA. The V segment lost 5 bases and the J segment 3 bases; nucleotides outside the gene matches: 10. The CDR3 loop reads CASSPLGQPYYNEQFF. The CDR3 nucleotides read TGTGCCAGCAGCCCTCTGGGACAGCCTTACTACAATGAGCAGTTCTTC.

In regard to this clone: One end of the junction varies from germline; a read error may be responsible. This chain connects TRBV5-8 to TRBJ1-5; D is ambiguous. Germline CDR1 and CDR2: SGHTS and YDEGEE. The CDR3 spans 13 residues. The CDR3 DNA follows: TGTGCTAGCAGCTTGGAAGGGTATCAGCCCCAGCATTTT. This codes for CASSLEGYQPQHF.

The gene calls are TRBV19 and TRBJ2-1; D gene ambiguous. The CDR3 has 14 amino acids. Germline lookup yields CDR1 LNHDA and CDR2 SQIVND (reference sequence). The ends were cut back, 2 bases at V and 0 bases at J, with 5 bases in the middle. CDR3 in amino acids: CASSISVSYNEQFF. The CDR3 nucleotides read TGTGCCAGTAGTATATCAGTCTCCTACAATGAGCAGTTCTTC.

The V gene is TRBV4-3, the J gene TRBJ2-1; D is unresolved. CDR3 length: 13 amino acids. V dropped 4 bases and J dropped 4 bases, with 8 bases sitting between them. Germline V gene sequence: CDR1 LGHNA, CDR2 YSLEER. The CDR3 region has the DNA TGCGCCAGCAGCCGACTGCAATACAATGAGCAGTTCTTC. Amino acids: CASSRLQYNEQFF.

The chain links TRBV6-5 to TRBJ1-1; the match to TRBD1 covers 7 bases. This CDR3 is 15 amino acids long. Per germline, CDR1 MNHEY and CDR2 SVGAGI. V lost 6 bases and J lost 5; bases outside the gene matches: 12. CDR3 amino acids: CASSRQTGWVTEAFF. CDR3 nucleotide sequence: TGTGCCAGCAGCCGCCAGACAGGGTGGGTAACTGAAGCTTTCTTT.

The chain couples TRBV28 to TRBJ1-1; a possible D gene is TRBD1 (6 bases). V lost 5 bases, J lost 0 bases, and 13 bases lay in between. CDR1 is MDHEN, CDR2 SYDVKM, per germline. CDR3 length: 15 amino acids. CDR3 protein: CASSDWTAMNTEAFF. CDR3 coding DNA: TGTGCCAGCAGTGATTGGACAGCTATGAACACTGAAGCTTTCTTT.

This clone was seen only a few times. The chain couples TRBV18 to TRBJ2-7; a weak D match, TRBD1 (5 bases). The germline V gene encodes CDR1 KGHSH and CDR2 LQKENI. The CDR3 length is 13 residues. With 4 bases removed from V and 3 bases from J, the gap between germline ends came to 10 bases. CDR3 sequence: CASSLTDSYEQYF. DNA for the CDR3: TGTGCCAGCTCACTAACCGACAGCTACGAGCAGTACTTC.

The rearrangement links TRBV4-3 to TRBJ1-2; tentatively, D is TRBD1 (6 bases). The V end lost 6 bases, the J end lost 3 bases, and 11 bases lay between the germline ends. CDR1 LGHNA and CDR2 YSLEER come from the germline V gene. CDR3 length: 13 amino acids. The CDR3 region is CASSQSGDYGYTF. CDR3 bases: TGCGCCAGCAGTCAGTCAGGGGACTATGGCTACACCTTC.

This chain uses TRBV13 with TRBJ2-1; D is unclear. This CDR3 has 13 residues. Trimming took 5 bases from V and 3 from J, leaving 8 bases between them. Germline V gives CDR1 PRHDT, CDR2 FYEKMQ (reference sequence). The CDR3 region is CASSHRSYNEQFF. The CDR3 coding sequence is TGTGCCAGCAGCCATCGGAGCTACAATGAGCAGTTCTTC.

The chain employs TRBV5-6 and TRBJ2-3; 8 nucleotides match TRBD2. Trimming removed 1 base from V and 5 bases from J; junction bases left unmatched: 15. The V gene's germline CDR1 is SGHDT and CDR2 YYEEEE. This CDR3 comprises 18 residues. The CDR3 DNA sequence: TGTGCCAGCAGCTTGTGGGGGGGCTTGCGGGGGGATGGAGATACGCAGTATTTT. Its translation is CASSLWGGLRGDGDTQYF.

J is TRBJ2-1 and V is TRBV28; D remains ambiguous. The CDR3 has 16 residues. Trimming cost V 3 bases and J 0 bases, with 12 bases left between them. Germline CDR1 MDHEN, CDR2 SYDVKM. The CDR3 protein is CASSLAQPDSYNEQFF. In nucleotides, the CDR3 is TGTGCCAGCAGTTTGGCCCAGCCCGACTCCTACAATGAGCAGTTCTTC.

The V gene is TRBV30, the J gene TRBJ2-7; the D is unclear. With 2 bases removed from V and 2 bases from J, the gap between germline ends came to 4 bases. Per the germline V gene, CDR1 is GTSNPN and CDR2 is SVGIG (reference sequence). CDR3 size: 11 residues. The CDR3 protein is CAWSIAYEQYF. In DNA, the CDR3 is TGTGCCTGGAGTATCGCCTACGAGCAGTACTTC.

This chain links TRBV7-6 with TRBJ2-7; 10 bases fit TRBD1. The V gene's germline CDR1 is SGHVS and CDR2 FNYEAQ. V gave up 6 bases and J gave up 5 bases; unmatched junction bases: 10. The CDR3 covers 15 residues. CDR3 DNA: TGTGCCAGCAGTCACTCCGGGACAGGGGATAACGAGCAGTACTTC. Residues: CASSHSGTGDNEQYF.

The chain uses TRBV19 and TRBJ1-5; D possibly corresponds to TRBD1 (5 bases). CDR3 length equals 14 residues. Trimming left V 7 bases short and J 3 bases short, with 13 bases between. The V gene's germline CDR1 is LNHDA and CDR2 SQIVND (reference sequence). CDR3 DNA: TGTGCCAGTACCCCCGGGGGGGTCAATCAGCCCCAGCATTTT. It is translated as CASTPGGVNQPQHF.

This clone was detected a few times. The rearrangement joins TRBV13 to TRBJ2-7; D is unresolved. This CDR3 spans 13 amino acids. Trimming removed 0 bases from V and 3 bases from J, with 6 bases in between. CDR1 is PRHDT, CDR2 FYEKMQ, per germline (reference sequence). The CDR3 reads CASSLGISYEQYF. Written as DNA, the CDR3 is TGTGCCAGCAGCTTAGGCATCAGCTACGAGCAGTACTTC.

This clone turned up a few times. V usage is TRBV2 and J usage is TRBJ1-4; no firm D call. Trimming removed 4 bases at V and 10 bases at J, with 10 bases between. The CDR3 length is 12 residues. Germline assignment: CDR1 SNHLY and CDR2 FYNNEI. CDR3 amino acids: CASSGPGGKLFF. The CDR3 DNA reads as TGTGCCAGCAGTGGTCCAGGAGGAAAACTGTTTTTT.

The chain's CDR3 is CASSLVSRYSNQPQHF. The CDR3 bases are TGTGCCAGCAGCTTAGTTTCCAGATATAGCAATCAGCCCCAGCATTTT. The V gene is TRBV7-8, the J gene TRBJ1-5, with unresolved D. This CDR3 comprises 16 residues. V was clipped by 1 base and J by 0 bases, with 10 bases between them. Germline CDR1 SGHVS, CDR2 FQNEAQ.